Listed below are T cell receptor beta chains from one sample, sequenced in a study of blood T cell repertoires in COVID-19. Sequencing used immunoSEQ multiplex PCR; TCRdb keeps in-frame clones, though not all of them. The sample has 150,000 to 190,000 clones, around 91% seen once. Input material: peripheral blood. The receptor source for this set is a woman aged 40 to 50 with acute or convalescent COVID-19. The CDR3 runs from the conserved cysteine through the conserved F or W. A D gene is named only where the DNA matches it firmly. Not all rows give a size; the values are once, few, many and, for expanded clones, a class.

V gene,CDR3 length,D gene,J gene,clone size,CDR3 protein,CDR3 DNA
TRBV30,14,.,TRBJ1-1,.,CAWSGNLGNTEAFF,TGTGCCTGGAGTGGCAACCTAGGGAACACTGAAGCTTTCTTT
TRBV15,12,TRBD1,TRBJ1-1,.,CATSVGQGEAFF,TGTGCCACCAGCGTAGGACAGGGGGAAGCTTTCTTT
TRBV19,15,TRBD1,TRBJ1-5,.,CASSEDRGLVQPQHF,TGTGCCAGTAGTGAAGACAGGGGGCTGGTACAGCCCCAGCATTTT
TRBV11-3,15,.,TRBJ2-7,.,CASSPRRASSYEQYF,TGTGCCAGCAGCCCACGGAGGGCTTCCTCCTACGAGCAGTACTTC
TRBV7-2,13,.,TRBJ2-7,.,CASSLAASYEQYF,TGTGCCAGCAGCTTAGCAGCGTCCTACGAGCAGTACTTC
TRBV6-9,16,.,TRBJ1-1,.,CASSYSPRGDNTEAFF,TGTGCCAGCAGTTATTCCCCTCGCGGGGATAACACTGAAGCTTTCTTT
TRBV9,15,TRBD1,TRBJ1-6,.,CASSVGRQGNSPLHF,TGTGCCAGCAGCGTAGGTCGACAGGGAAATTCACCCCTCCACTTT
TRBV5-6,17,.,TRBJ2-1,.,CASRTSGGSSSYNEQFF,TGTGCCAGCAGGACGTCGGGCGGGTCGAGCTCCTACAATGAGCAGTTCTTC
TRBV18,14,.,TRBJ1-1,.,CASSPPGAWGSAFF,TGTGCCAGCTCACCACCGGGGGCGTGGGGGTCCGCTTTCTTT
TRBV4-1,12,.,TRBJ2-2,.,CASSPIPGELFF,TGCGCCAGCAGCCCCATCCCCGGGGAGCTGTTTTTT
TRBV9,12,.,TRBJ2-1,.,CASSVESNEQFF,TGTGCCAGCAGCGTAGAGAGCAATGAGCAGTTCTTC
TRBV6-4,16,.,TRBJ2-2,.,CASSKSRGTNTGELFF,TGTGCCAGCAGCAAAAGCAGGGGAACGAACACCGGGGAGCTGTTTTTT
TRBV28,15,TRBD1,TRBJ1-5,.,CASRALTGRDQPQHF,TGTGCCAGCAGGGCCCTGACAGGGCGCGATCAGCCCCAGCATTTT
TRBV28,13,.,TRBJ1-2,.,CATYYRDVYGYTF,TGTGCCACCTATTACAGGGACGTTTATGGCTACACCTTC
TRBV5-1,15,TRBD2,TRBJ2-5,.,CASSYQTSEGETQYF,TGCGCCAGCAGCTATCAGACTAGCGAAGGCGAGACCCAGTACTTC
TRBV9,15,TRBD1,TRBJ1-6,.,CASSLTTGQGSPLHF,TGTGCCAGCAGCCTTACGACAGGGCAGGGTTCACCCCTCCACTTT
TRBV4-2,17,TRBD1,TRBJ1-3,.,CASSQAPGQSSGNTIYF,TGTGCCAGCAGCCAAGCCCCGGGACAGAGCTCTGGAAACACCATATATTTT
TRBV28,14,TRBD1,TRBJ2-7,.,CASDRGRLVGEQYF,TGTGCCAGCGACAGGGGGCGTTTGGTTGGGGAGCAGTACTTC
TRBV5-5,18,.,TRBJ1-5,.,CASSSTSMGPSGNQPQHF,TGTGCCAGCAGCTCGACTAGCATGGGGCCTTCGGGCAATCAGCCCCAGCATTTT
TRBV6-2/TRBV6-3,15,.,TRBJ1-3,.,CASSYTGNSGNTIYF,TGTGCCAGCAGTTATACAGGGAACTCTGGAAACACCATATATTTT
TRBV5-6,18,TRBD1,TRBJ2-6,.,CASSLAGQGATGANVLTF,TGTGCCAGCAGCTTGGCCGGGCAGGGGGCAACTGGGGCCAACGTCCTGACTTTC
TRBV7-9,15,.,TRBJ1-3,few,CASTTIDMLGNTIYF,TGTGCCAGCACCACTATAGACATGCTCGGAAACACCATATATTTT
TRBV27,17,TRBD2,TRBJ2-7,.,CASSLSLLAEATYEQYF,TGTGCCAGCAGTTTATCGCTCCTAGCGGAGGCCACCTACGAGCAGTACTTC
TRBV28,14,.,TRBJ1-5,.,CASSFKGGDQPQHF,TGTGCCAGCAGTTTTAAGGGAGGTGACCAGCCCCAGCATTTT
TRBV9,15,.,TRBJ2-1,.,CASSVGLDRYNEQFF,TGTGCCAGCAGCGTAGGATTAGATAGATACAATGAGCAGTTCTTC
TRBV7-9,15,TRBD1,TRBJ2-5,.,CASSPGTGGAETQYF,TGTGCCAGCAGCCCAGGCACAGGGGGAGCAGAGACCCAGTACTTC
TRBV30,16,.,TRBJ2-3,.,CAWRLGDSPSTDTQYF,TGTGCCTGGAGGTTGGGTGACAGTCCTAGCACAGATACGCAGTATTTT
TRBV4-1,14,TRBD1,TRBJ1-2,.,CASSRDRDDYGYTF,TGCGCCAGCAGTCGGGACAGGGACGACTATGGCTACACCTTC
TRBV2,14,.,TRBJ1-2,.,CASRGQAQLAVYTF,TGTGCCAGCAGGGGGCAGGCACAGCTGGCGGTCTACACCTTC
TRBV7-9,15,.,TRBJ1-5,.,CASSFIGEENQPQHF,TGTGCCAGCAGCTTCATTGGGGAGGAGAATCAGCCCCAGCATTTT